This T cell receptor beta chain stems from a study of beta chain features in type 1 diabetes. Overall study findings and caveats: TCRB CDR3 length was moderately but significantly reduced in all four CD4+ subsets of Type 1 diabetes patients. Type 1 diabetes patients had fewer VDJ junction insertions and more deletions.

J gave up 0 bases and V 5 bases, and 6 bases lay outside the gene matches. Germline V lookup: CDR1 SNHLY, CDR2 FYNNEI. The length of the CDR3 is 15 residues. This clone was recorded a few times. Its antigen is unknown. Reverse transcription of all isolated RNA meant that expressed TCRB transcripts were sequenced. TCRdb's copy holds only in-frame clones and misses some; the assay was immunoSEQ multiplex PCR. This sample yields over 600,000 clones, of which 12% are seen a single time; around 0.12% belongs to the top ten. The origin of this receptor is a man younger than 45 with type 1 diabetes. Source material: naive CD4+ T cells from blood. This chain uses TRBV2 with TRBJ2-7; 8 bases fit TRBD1. The CDR3 nucleotides are TGTGCCAGCAGTTCCCGACAGGGGAGCTCCTACGAGCAGTACTTC. Its translation is CASSSRQGSSYEQYF.